This T cell receptor (beta chain) was identified in a study of blood T cell repertoires in COVID-19. In germline, CDR1 is LNHDA, CDR2 SQIVND (reference sequence). CDR3 size: 14 residues. V dropped 5 bases and J dropped 5 bases, with 15 bases sitting between them. In the source study's methods: Quantification of nucleated cells was approximated via reference gene primer amplification. Profiling relied on immunoSEQ multiplex PCR, and the TCRdb table lists in-frame clones only, not all of them. That table furnishes V, J and clone size, whereas the DNA furnished D and trimming. The sample yields around 150,000 clones, around 77% seen once.

The sequenced sample was peripheral blood. The chain is built from TRBV19 and TRBJ1-1; D is possibly TRBD1 (5 bases). This TCR was sampled from a man in his sixties or seventies with acute or convalescent COVID-19. The CDR3 is CASSFAPGGTEAFF. The CDR3 DNA follows: TGTGCCAGTAGTTTTGCCCCGGGGGGGACTGAAGCTTTCTTT.